The clone carrying this T cell receptor beta chain was observed a handful of times. The data originate from a study of blood T cell repertoires in COVID-19. This CDR3 contains 15 residues. The germline gives CDR1 MNHEY, CDR2 SVGEGT. The V segment lost 0 bases and the J segment 6 bases; nucleotides outside the gene matches: 5. Participants came from some 26 US areas, aged roughly 18 to 95 years. Each recovered donor of Cohort 3 presented with two negative PCRs, clearance, or symptom resolution. Generated by immunoSEQ multiplex PCR, the TCRdb table keeps only in-frame clones and is missing some. Of 200,000 to 250,000 clones listed, about 89% are singletons.

The chain couples TRBV6-2 or TRBV6-3 to TRBJ2-1, with 7 nucleotides matching TRBD1. The sequence was obtained from a woman younger than 35 who had recovered from COVID-19. The sequenced sample was PBMCs or T cells enriched from blood (not recorded which). DNA of the CDR3: TGTGCCAGCAGTTACTCCTCCACAGGGGCCAATGAGCAGTTCTTC. This gives the protein CASSYSSTGANEQFF.